This T cell receptor (beta chain) was identified in a study of blood T cell repertoires in COVID-19. Per the authors' pipeline: Counts of nucleated cells, estimated from reference gene primer amplification, were obtained. Repertoires were generated with immunoSEQ multiplex PCR, while TCRdb's copy carries only in-frame clones and drops some. That table is the source of V, J and clone size, and D and trimming were worked out from the DNA. Here the sample spans 330,000 or so clones, roughly 89% being singletons. This clone came up once. This CDR3 comprises 17 residues. The germline CDR1 and CDR2 sequences are SGHTA and FQGNSA. The ends lost 5 bases at V and 7 bases at J; junction bases unmatched: 11.

V and J are TRBV7-2 and TRBJ1-6; 10 nucleotides line up with TRBD1. Sequenced: peripheral blood. The sequence was obtained from a man in his thirties or forties with COVID-19, enrolled during active disease. CDR3 amino acids: CASSRTGGMSRNSPLHF. The CDR3 coding sequence is TGTGCCAGCAGCCGGACAGGGGGAATGTCCAGAAATTCACCCCTCCACTTT.